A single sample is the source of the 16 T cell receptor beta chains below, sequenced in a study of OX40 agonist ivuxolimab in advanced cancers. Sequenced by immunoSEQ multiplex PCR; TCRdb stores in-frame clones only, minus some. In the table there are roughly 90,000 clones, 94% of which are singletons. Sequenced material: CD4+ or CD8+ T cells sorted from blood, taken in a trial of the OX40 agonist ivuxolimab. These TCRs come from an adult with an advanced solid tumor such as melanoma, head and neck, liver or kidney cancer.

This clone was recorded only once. Here the CDR3 reads CASSPWRTSSTDTQYF. DNA of the CDR3: TGTGCCAGTAGTCCCTGGAGGACATCTAGCACAGATACGCAGTATTTT. This rearrangement joins TRBV19 to TRBJ2-3; D possibly uses TRBD1 or TRBD2 (5 bases each). The V and J ends lost 5 bases and 0 bases respectively, with 15 bases between them. CDR1 is LNHDA, CDR2 SQIVND, per germline (reference sequence). This CDR3 spans 16 amino acids. Full variable domain (missing parts from reference TRBV19 and TRBJ2-3): DGGITQSPKYLFRKEGQNVTLSCEQNLNHDAMYWYRQDPGQGLRLIYYSQIVNDFQKGDIAEGYSVSREKKESFPLTVTSAQKNPTAFYLCASSPWRTSSTDTQYFGPGTRLTVL.

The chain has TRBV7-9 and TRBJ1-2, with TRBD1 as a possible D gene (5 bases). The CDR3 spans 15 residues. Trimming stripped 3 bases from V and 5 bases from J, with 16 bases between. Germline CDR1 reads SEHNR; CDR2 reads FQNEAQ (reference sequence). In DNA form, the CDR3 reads TGTGCCAGCAGCTTCGGTCCAGGGCAAGTTTATGGCTACACCTTC. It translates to CASSFGPGQVYGYTF.

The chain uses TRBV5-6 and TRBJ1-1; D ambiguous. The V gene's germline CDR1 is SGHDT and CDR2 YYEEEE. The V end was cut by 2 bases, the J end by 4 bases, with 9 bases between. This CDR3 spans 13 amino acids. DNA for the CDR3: TGTGCCAGCAGCTTAGGTCAGCTCACTGAAGCTTTCTTT. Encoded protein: CASSLGQLTEAFF. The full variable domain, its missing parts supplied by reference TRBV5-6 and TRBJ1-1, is DAGVTQSPTHLIKTRGQQVTLRCSPKSGHDTVSWYQQALGQGPQFIFQYYEEEERQRGNFPDRFSGHQFPNYSSELNVNALLLGDSALYLCASSLGQLTEAFFGQGTRLTVV.

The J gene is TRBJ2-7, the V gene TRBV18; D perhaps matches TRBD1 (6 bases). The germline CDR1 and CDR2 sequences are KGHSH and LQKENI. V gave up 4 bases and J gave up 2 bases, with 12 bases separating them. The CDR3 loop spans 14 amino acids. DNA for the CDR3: TGTGCCAGCTCACATTCCGGACAGCCCTACGAGCAGTACTTC. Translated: CASSHSGQPYEQYF.

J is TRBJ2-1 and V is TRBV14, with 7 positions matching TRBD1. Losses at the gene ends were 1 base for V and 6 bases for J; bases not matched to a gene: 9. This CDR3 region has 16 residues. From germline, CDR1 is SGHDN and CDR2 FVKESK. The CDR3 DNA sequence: TGTGCCAGCAGCCAAGGAGGGGGCGTTTTGATCAATGAGCAGTTCTTC. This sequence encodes CASSQGGGVLINEQFF.

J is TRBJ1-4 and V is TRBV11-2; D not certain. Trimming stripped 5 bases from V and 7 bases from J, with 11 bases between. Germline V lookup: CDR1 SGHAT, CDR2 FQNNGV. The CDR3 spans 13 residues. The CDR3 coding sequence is TGTGCCAGCAGCCCCCATTTAACTGAAAAACTGTTTTTT. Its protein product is CASSPHLTEKLFF.

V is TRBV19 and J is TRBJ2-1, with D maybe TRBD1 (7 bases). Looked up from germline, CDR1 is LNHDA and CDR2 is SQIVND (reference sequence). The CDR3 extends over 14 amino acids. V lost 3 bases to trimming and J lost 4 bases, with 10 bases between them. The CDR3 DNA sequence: TGTGCCAGTAGTATCAGGGGGGAATACAATGAGCAGTTCTTC. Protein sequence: CASSIRGEYNEQFF.

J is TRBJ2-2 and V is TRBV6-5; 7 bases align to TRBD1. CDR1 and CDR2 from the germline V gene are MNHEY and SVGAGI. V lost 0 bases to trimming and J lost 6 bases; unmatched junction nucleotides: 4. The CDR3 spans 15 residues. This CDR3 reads CASSYSYRGSGELFF. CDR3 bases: TGTGCCAGCAGTTACTCATACAGGGGCTCCGGGGAGCTGTTTTTT.

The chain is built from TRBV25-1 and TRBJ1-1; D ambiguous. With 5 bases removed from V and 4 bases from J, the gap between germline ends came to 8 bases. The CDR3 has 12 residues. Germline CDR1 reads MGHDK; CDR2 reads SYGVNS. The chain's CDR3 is CASSLGTTEAFF. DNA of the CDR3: TGTGCCAGCAGTCTGGGAACCACTGAAGCTTTCTTT.

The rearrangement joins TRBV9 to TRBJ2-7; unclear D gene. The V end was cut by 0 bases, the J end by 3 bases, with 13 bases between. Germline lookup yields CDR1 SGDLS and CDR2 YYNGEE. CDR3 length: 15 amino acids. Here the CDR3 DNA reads TGTGCCAGCAGCGTAGATACGGCAGTGCACTACGAGCAGTACTTC. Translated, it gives CASSVDTAVHYEQYF.

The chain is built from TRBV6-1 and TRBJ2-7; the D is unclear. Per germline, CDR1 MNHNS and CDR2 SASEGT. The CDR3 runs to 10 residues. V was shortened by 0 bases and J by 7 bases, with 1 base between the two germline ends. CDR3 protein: CASSEAEQYF. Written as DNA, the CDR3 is TGTGCCAGCAGTGAAGCGGAGCAGTACTTC.

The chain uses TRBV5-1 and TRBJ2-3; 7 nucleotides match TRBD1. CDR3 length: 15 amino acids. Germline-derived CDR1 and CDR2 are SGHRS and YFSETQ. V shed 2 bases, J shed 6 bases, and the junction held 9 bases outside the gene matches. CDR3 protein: CASSLGGKASDTQYF. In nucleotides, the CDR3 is TGCGCCAGCAGCTTAGGGGGCAAAGCTTCCGATACGCAGTATTTT.

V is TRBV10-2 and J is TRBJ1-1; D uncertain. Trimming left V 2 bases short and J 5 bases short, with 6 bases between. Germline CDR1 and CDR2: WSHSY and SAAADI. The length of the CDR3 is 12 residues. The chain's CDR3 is CASSEVRTEAFF. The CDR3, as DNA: TGCGCCAGCAGTGAGGTGAGGACTGAAGCTTTCTTT.

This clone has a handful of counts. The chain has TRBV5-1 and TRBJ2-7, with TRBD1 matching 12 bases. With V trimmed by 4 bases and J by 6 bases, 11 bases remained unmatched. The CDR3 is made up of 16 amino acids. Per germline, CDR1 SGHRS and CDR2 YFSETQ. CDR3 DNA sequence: TGCGCCAGCAGCGGGAGGGAGGGACAGGGGGCCGGCGAGCAGTACTTC. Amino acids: CASSGREGQGAGEQYF.

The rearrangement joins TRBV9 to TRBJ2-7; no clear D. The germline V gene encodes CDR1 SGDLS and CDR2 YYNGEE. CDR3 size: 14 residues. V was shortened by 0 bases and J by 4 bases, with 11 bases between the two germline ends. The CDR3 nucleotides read TGTGCCAGCAGCGTAGCTGACGTGGCGTACGAGCAGTACTTC. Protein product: CASSVADVAYEQYF.

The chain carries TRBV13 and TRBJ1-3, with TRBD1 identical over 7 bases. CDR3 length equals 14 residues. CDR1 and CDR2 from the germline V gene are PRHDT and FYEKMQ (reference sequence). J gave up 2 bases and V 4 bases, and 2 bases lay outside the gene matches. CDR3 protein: CASSSGTAGNTIYF. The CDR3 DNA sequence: TGTGCCAGCAGCTCCGGGACAGCTGGAAACACCATATATTTT.